The source of this T cell receptor beta chain is a study of CD8 T cells in Susac syndrome. Random-hexamer reverse transcription was applied to 0.5 to 1 ug RNA. Multiplex immunoSEQ PCR targeted 54 Vbeta and 13 Jbeta TCR beta segments. TCRdb reprocessed the immunoSEQ multiplex PCR reads via MiXCR and lists one record per CDR3 protein. Counted here are under 200,000 distinct CDR3 sequences, around 94% occurring once; the ten biggest clones make up over 0.12%. V was shortened by 6 bases and J by 1 base, with 10 bases between the two germline ends. CDR1 is MNHEY and CDR2 is SVGAGI in the germline V gene. The CDR3 extends over 15 amino acids. The T cells that were sequenced for TCR beta were CD8+ and CD4+ cells from blood. Controls were healthy donors chosen to match patients in age and sex. While CD8+ and CD4+ T cells were isolated negatively, TEMRA cells were enriched by FACS.

The specimen was CD4+ T cells from PBMCs. The chain employs TRBV6-5 and TRBJ2-6; unclear D gene. The sequence derives from a human donor in good health. The CDR3 protein is CASRDRSSGANVLTF. CDR3 sequence (DNA): TGTGCCAGCAGAGATCGGAGTTCTGGGGCCAACGTCCTGACTTTC.